The 25 T cell receptor beta chains given below trace back to one sample, sequenced in a study of tumor-infiltrating lymphocytes in primary liver carcinoma (TCRdb year 2017). Without any cell sorting, total RNA and DNA were extracted together from approximately 22-30 mg of bulk tissue using the AllPrep DNA/RNA mini kit. Sequencing instrument: Illumina HiSeq 2500. A constant-region primer and ProtoScript II reverse transcriptase were used to reverse-transcribe TCRbeta-specific cDNA from about 0.55 ug total RNA. The TCRbeta libraries were prepared through three rounds of nested multiplex PCR following a slightly modified ARM-PCR procedure. The first two PCR rounds used multiplex TRBV1-TRBV30 forward primers with a Cbeta reverse primer, each for about 10 cycles. The public reads were reprocessed in TCRdb via fastp at Q25 and MiXCR, keeping in-frame beta chains. Rows with a matching CDR3 protein are joined into one entry that keeps the most common DNA and genes. The sample yields 90,000 to 150,000 distinct CDR3 sequences; 55% to 70% were counted once. The ten largest clonotypes hold over 8% of the sample.

The sequenced sample consisted of tumor-adjacent normal liver tissue. Receptors were obtained from a woman aged 55-69 years with primary liver carcinoma and hepatitis B virus infection.

About this clonotype itself: A much larger clone is a single base away; this may be a read error. The V gene is TRBV5-1, the J gene TRBJ2-1; D perhaps matches TRBD1 (5 bases). The V end was cut by 3 bases, the J end by 6 bases, with 10 bases between. Germline V CDR1 and CDR2: SGHRS, YFSETQ. This CDR3 is built from 13 residues. CDR3 loop: CASSSSQGNEQFF. As DNA, the CDR3 is TGCGCCAGCAGCTCCTCTCAGGGCAATGAGCAGTTCTTC. Complete variable domain (other parts from reference TRBV5-1 and TRBJ2-1): KAGVTQTPRYLIKTRGQQVTLSCSPISGHRSVSWYQQTPGQGLQFLFEYFSETQRNKGNFPGRFSGRQFSNSRSEMNVSTLELGDSALYLCASSSSQGNEQFFGPGTRLTVL.

A note on this clonotype: A much larger clone differs by one base, so this may be a read error. The chain combines TRBV5-1 with TRBJ2-7, with TRBD2 as a possible D gene (6 bases). CDR3 length: 13 residues. The germline V gene has CDR1 SGHRS and CDR2 YFSETQ. Trimming cost V 7 bases and J 2 bases, with 13 bases left between them. The CDR3 nucleotides are TGCGCCAGCCGCGGGATAGACCCCTACGAGCAGTACTTC. It is translated as CASRGIDPYEQYF.

This clonotype has a single count. A single base separates this from a much larger clone, so it may be a read error. Because it lacks the conserved phenylalanine or tryptophan at the end, this CDR3 is likely a read error. The chain links TRBV30 to TRBJ2-7; D uncertain. The CDR3 consists of 14 residues. In germline, CDR1 is GTSNPN, CDR2 SVGIG (reference sequence). Trimming left V 3 bases short and J 0 bases short, with 12 bases between. CDR3 bases: TGTGCCTGGAGGCCTGACCGGACCTCCTACGAGCAGTACTAC. Protein sequence: CAWRPDRTSYEQYY.

About this clonotype itself: This may be a read error: a much more frequent sequence differs by one nucleotide. This chain uses TRBV28 with TRBJ2-5; tentative D call: TRBD1 (6 bases). The CDR3 is made up of 14 amino acids. The V end lost 5 bases, the J end lost 7 bases, and 17 bases lay between the germline ends. Germline CDR1 and CDR2: MDHEN and SYDVKM. The CDR3 bases are TGTGCCAGCAGTCCCCTCATAGGGGGTGGGACCCAGTACTTC. Translated, it gives CASSPLIGGGTQYF.

With regard to this clonotype: One end of the junction is discordant with germline, which a read error may explain. The genes are TRBV7-8 and TRBJ2-7, with D perhaps TRBD1 or TRBD2 (5 bases each). CDR1 and CDR2 (germline): SGHVS, FQNEAQ. The CDR3 runs to 15 residues. The CDR3 bases are TGTGGCAGCAGTTACTTACCGGGGCCCAGTTACGAGCAGTACTTC. Amino acids: CGSSYLPGPSYEQYF.

To note about this clonotype: Since a much larger clone is just one base distant, this may be a read error. This chain links TRBV30 with TRBJ2-2; D possibly corresponds to TRBD2 (6 bases). The CDR3 totals 14 residues. V lost 4 bases and J lost 5, with 14 bases in between. Germline V gene lookup returns CDR1 GTSNPN and CDR2 SVGIG (reference sequence). CDR3 region: CAWIRGMGTGELFF. Written as DNA, the CDR3 is TGTGCCTGGATACGCGGGATGGGAACCGGGGAGCTGTTTTTT. The whole variable domain, remainder taken from reference TRBV30 and TRBJ2-2, is SQTIHQWPATLVQPVGSPLSLECTVEGTSNPNLYWYRQAAGRGLQLLFYSVGIGQISSEVPQNLSASRPQDRQFILSSKKLLLSDSGFYLCAWIRGMGTGELFFGEGSRLTVL.

On this clonotype: A much larger clone sits a single nucleotide away, making a read error possible. This chain links TRBV28 with TRBJ1-2; D unclear. In germline, CDR1 is MDHEN, CDR2 SYDVKM. This CDR3 contains 14 residues. V dropped 9 bases and J dropped 0 bases, with 14 bases sitting between them. CDR3 protein: CARSPSGTNYGYTF. For the CDR3, the DNA is TGTGCCAGAAGTCCGTCCGGGACTAACTATGGCTACACCTTC.

About this clonotype itself: Germline and junction disagree at one end, which may indicate a read error. The gene calls are TRBV29-1 and TRBJ2-4, with D hard to call. Per germline, CDR1 SQVTM and CDR2 ANQGSEA. This CDR3 is built from 14 residues. The CDR3 nucleotides read TGCAGCGTAGCGAGCTTCCTCTGGGAAAACATTCAGTATTTC. Translating it yields CSVASFLWENIQYF.

The chain couples TRBV7-9 to TRBJ2-7, with TRBD2 identical over 9 bases. The CDR3 is 15 residues long. Germline V CDR1 and CDR2: SEHNR, FQNEAQ (reference sequence). Trimming cost V 8 bases and J 4 bases; bases outside gene matches: 12. The CDR3 here is CASGWGLAAPYEQYF. As DNA, the CDR3 is TGTGCCAGCGGCTGGGGACTAGCCGCACCTTACGAGCAGTACTTC.

This clonotype was picked up many times. The gene calls are TRBV5-6 and TRBJ2-4; D is perhaps TRBD1 (6 bases). The V gene's germline CDR1 is SGHDT and CDR2 YYEEEE. The V end was cut by 2 bases, the J end by 0 bases, with 15 bases between. This CDR3 region has 17 residues. The CDR3, as DNA: TGTGCCAGCAGCTTCTCGGACAGAATACTAGCCAAAAACATTCAGTACTTC. Its protein product is CASSFSDRILAKNIQYF. The entire variable domain, with the rest obtained from reference TRBV5-6 and TRBJ2-4, is as follows: DAGVTQSPTHLIKTRGQQVTLRCSPKSGHDTVSWYQQALGQGPQFIFQYYEEEERQRGNFPDRFSGHQFPNYSSELNVNALLLGDSALYLCASSFSDRILAKNIQYFGAGTRLSVL.

This clonotype has a single count. Here the CDR3 reads CSVRLRTEREQYF. CDR3 nucleotides: TGCAGCGTCCGACTACGGACAGAAAGGGAGCAGTACTTC. The rearrangement uses TRBV29-1 and TRBJ2-7; D possibly corresponds to TRBD1 (6 bases). Germline loops: CDR1 SQVTM, CDR2 ANQGSEA. The length of the CDR3 is 13 residues. V was clipped by 6 bases and J by 7 bases, with 19 bases between them.

This clonotype showed up many times. V usage is TRBV7-9 and J usage is TRBJ2-1; a weak D match, TRBD2 (7 bases). The V gene lost 1 base and the J gene lost 6 bases, with 13 bases spanning the gap. The germline V gene encodes CDR1 SEHNR and CDR2 FQNEAQ (reference sequence). The CDR3 extends over 15 amino acids. The CDR3: CASSLGSGGFNEQFF. CDR3 sequence (DNA): TGTGCCAGCAGCTTAGGCTCGGGGGGCTTCAATGAGCAGTTCTTC. The full variable domain, completed using reference TRBV7-9 and TRBJ2-1, is DTGVSQNPRHKITKRGQNVTFRCDPISEHNRLYWYRQTLGQGPEFLTYFQNEAQLEKSRLLSDRFSAERPKGSFSTLEIQRTEQGDSAMYLCASSLGSGGFNEQFFGPGTRLTVL.

The sample holds one count of this clonotype. An end of the junction differs from the germline gene, which may be a read error. V gene TRBV11-2 combines with J gene TRBJ2-1; the D is unclear. Germline-derived CDR1 and CDR2 are SGHAT and FQNNGV. The CDR3 contains 17 residues. CDR3 in DNA: TGTACCAGCAACTTTACCCGACTGAGGAGCTCCTACAATGAGCAGTTCTTC. This encodes CTSNFTRLRSSYNEQFF.

In its sample, this clonotype was seen many times. The chain recombines TRBV29-1 with TRBJ1-3, with 7 nucleotides matching TRBD1. The CDR3 covers 14 residues. CDR1 SQVTM and CDR2 ANQGSEA come from the germline V gene. V dropped 4 bases and J dropped 0; count of bases not matched to a gene: 3. As DNA, the CDR3 is TGCAGCGTTGGGGACAGAAGCTCTGGAAACACCATATATTTT. Residues: CSVGDRSSGNTIYF.

Details on this clonotype: Since the CDR3 does not end with the conserved phenylalanine or tryptophan, this likely comes from a read error. The V gene is TRBV11-2, the J gene TRBJ2-7, with TRBD2 matching over 7 bases. With 9 bases clipped from V and 0 bases from J, the junction kept 20 bases outside the gene matches. This CDR3 is 18 amino acids long. Germline V gene sequence: CDR1 SGHAT, CDR2 FQNNGV. The chain's CDR3 is CASSAQWALGDYSYEQYL. The CDR3 coding sequence is TGTGCCAGTAGCGCACAGTGGGCTCTGGGGGACTACTCCTACGAGCAGTACCTC.

On this clonotype: The CDR3 does not end in the conserved phenylalanine or tryptophan, so this is likely a read error. The V call is TRBV4-2, the J call TRBJ2-1, with D possibly being TRBD2 (6 bases). The V gene's germline CDR1 is LGHNA and CDR2 YNFKEQ. The CDR3 length is 14 residues. CDR3 in amino acids: CASSRGDSYNEQFS. In nucleotides, the CDR3 is TGTGCCAGCAGCCGGGGGGACTCCTACAATGAACAGTTCTCC.

This clonotype was counted between two and nine times. The chain uses TRBV19 and TRBJ1-2; maybe TRBD1 (5 bases). V was pared by 5 bases and J by 8 bases, with 15 bases between. Germline lookup yields CDR1 LNHDA and CDR2 SQIVND (reference sequence). The CDR3 extends over 13 amino acids. The CDR3 protein is CASSLSRGRGYTF. The CDR3 DNA is TGTGCCAGTAGTCTTTCAAGGGGACGCGGCTACACCTTC.

Remarks on this clonotype: One end of the junction varies from germline; a read error may be responsible. The chain is built from TRBV28 and TRBJ2-1; D is ambiguous. The V gene's germline CDR1 is MDHEN and CDR2 SYDVKM. CDR3 length: 14 residues. This CDR3 is CASSLANSCNEQFF. The DNA for the CDR3 is TGTGCCAGCAGTTTGGCGAACTCCTGCAATGAGCAGTTCTTC.

J is TRBJ2-1 and V is TRBV29-1; D is undetermined. Trimming took off 7 bases at V and 9 bases at J, with 19 bases between the two ends. Looked up from germline, CDR1 is SQVTM and CDR2 is ANQGSEA. CDR3 length: 13 amino acids. The CDR3 bases are TGCAGCGATGCTCCAGAGAGGTTGGGTGAGCAGTTCTTC. This codes for CSDAPERLGEQFF.

A remark on this clonotype: This likely comes from a read error, as the CDR3 has no conserved phenylalanine or tryptophan at its end. This chain connects TRBV28 to TRBJ1-5; 7 bases are shared with TRBD1. The CDR3 length is 16 residues. V trimming: 6 bases; J trimming: 4 bases; junction bases outside the gene matches: 12. Per the germline V gene, CDR1 is MDHEN and CDR2 is SYDVKM. The CDR3 DNA follows: TGTGCCAGCAGCAACCGGGACAGCTTTTGGAATCAGCCCCAGCATCTT. This gives the protein CASSNRDSFWNQPQHL.

Worth noting for this clonotype: A single base separates this from a much larger clone, so it may be a read error. This chain connects TRBV11-2 to TRBJ1-1; 8 positions match TRBD1. Germline CDR1 and CDR2: SGHAT and FQNNGV. V shed 5 bases, J shed 10 bases, and the junction held 3 bases outside the gene matches. The CDR3 totals 11 residues. CDR3 region: CASSPGTGAFF. CDR3 in DNA: TGTGCCAGCAGCCCCGGGACAGGAGCTTTCTTT.

Notes on this clonotype: This may come from a read error, since a much larger clone is one base off. V and J are TRBV5-1 and TRBJ2-1, with 12 positions matching TRBD2. Germline CDR1 SGHRS, CDR2 YFSETQ. The CDR3 covers 15 residues. DNA of the CDR3: TGCGCCAGCCTCACCACTAGCGGGAGGTGTAATGAGCACTTCTTC. Translated, it gives CASLTTSGRCNEHFF.

As regards this clonotype: The junction differs from germline at one of its ends, possibly a read error. The DNA for the CDR3 is TGCAGCGTCCTGGGACCGATCAATGAGCAGTTCTTT. Protein product: CSVLGPINEQFF. The chain employs TRBV29-1 and TRBJ2-1, with D tentatively TRBD1 or TRBD2 (5 bases each). Germline V gene sequence: CDR1 SQVTM, CDR2 ANQGSEA. The CDR3 is 12 amino acids.

The chain joins TRBV11-2 to TRBJ2-2, with TRBD2 identical over 7 bases. Germline V gene sequence: CDR1 SGHAT, CDR2 FQNNGV. The CDR3 runs 15 residues. CDR3 in DNA: TGTGCTAACACGCACAGGTCTAGCGGAGCCGGGGAGCTGTTTTTT. It specifies CANTHRSSGAGELFF.

This clonotype showed up many times. J is TRBJ1-4 and V is TRBV4-1; possibly TRBD1 for D (5 bases). Trimming pared 4 bases from V and 4 bases from J, leaving 16 bases between. Germline loops: CDR1 MGHRA, CDR2 YSYEKL. CDR3 length: 16 amino acids. The CDR3 spells CASSPPRQPINEKLFF. CDR3 coding DNA: TGCGCCAGCAGCCCCCCCCGACAGCCTATTAATGAAAAACTGTTTTTT.